The clone carrying this T cell receptor (beta chain) was counted many times. Its matching antigen is unknown. The data derive from a study of beta chain features in type 1 diabetes. Study outcomes and limitations: Moderate yet significant TCRB CDR3 shortening was seen in Type 1 diabetes patients in all four CD4+ subsets.

Every bit of the isolated RNA underwent reverse transcription, so sequencing read expressed TCRB transcripts. Libraries were prepared by immunoSEQ multiplex PCR; TCRdb keeps only in-frame clonotypes and omits some of them. There are 310,000 or so clones in the sample; over 7% occur only once, and approximately 1% lies in the top ten. Only one heparinised blood draw was taken per donor, and its volume averaged around 100 mL. Sorting of CD4+ naive, central memory, regulatory and stem cell-like memory cells was performed via CD45RO/CCR7/CD25/CD127/CD95/CD27. Germline CDR1 and CDR2: SGHTA and FQGNSA. The CDR3 length is 15 residues. Trimming removed 6 bases from V and 0 bases from J; junction bases left unmatched: 3.

Sample: central memory CD4+ T cells from blood. The sequence was obtained from a man aged 25 to 40 with type 1 diabetes. V and J are TRBV7-2 and TRBJ2-2, with 8 bases aligning to TRBD2. The CDR3 region has the DNA TGTGCCAGCAGACTAGCGGCTTCGAACACCGGGGAGCTGTTTTTT. Protein sequence: CASRLAASNTGELFF.